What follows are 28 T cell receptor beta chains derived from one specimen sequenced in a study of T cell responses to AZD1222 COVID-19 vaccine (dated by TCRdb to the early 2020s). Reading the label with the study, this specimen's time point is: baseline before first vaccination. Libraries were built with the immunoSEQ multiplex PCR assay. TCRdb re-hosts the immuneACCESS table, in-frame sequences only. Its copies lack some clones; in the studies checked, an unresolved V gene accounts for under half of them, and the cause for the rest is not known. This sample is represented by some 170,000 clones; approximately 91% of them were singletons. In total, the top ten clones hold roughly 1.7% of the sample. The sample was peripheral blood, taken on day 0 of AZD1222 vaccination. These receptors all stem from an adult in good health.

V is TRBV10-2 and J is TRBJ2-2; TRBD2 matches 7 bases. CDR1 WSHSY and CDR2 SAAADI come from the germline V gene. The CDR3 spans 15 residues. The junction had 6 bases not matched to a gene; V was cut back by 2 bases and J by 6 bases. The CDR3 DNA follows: TGCGCCAGCAGTGAGCCAGCGGGAATAGCCGGGGAGCTGTTTTTT. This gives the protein CASSEPAGIAGELFF.

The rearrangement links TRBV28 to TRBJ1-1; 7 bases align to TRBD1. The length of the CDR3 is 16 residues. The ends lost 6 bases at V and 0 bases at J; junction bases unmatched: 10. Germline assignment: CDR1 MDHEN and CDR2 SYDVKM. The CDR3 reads CASRPLMTGMNTEAFF. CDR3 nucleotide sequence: TGTGCCAGCAGGCCCCTAATGACAGGGATGAACACTGAAGCTTTCTTT.

CDR3 in amino acids: CASSPPKASGSHEQFF. DNA of the CDR3: TGTGCCAGCTCACCACCGAAAGCTAGCGGGAGCCATGAGCAGTTCTTC. This chain uses TRBV18 with TRBJ2-1; 10 bases agree with TRBD2. CDR3 length equals 16 residues. Per germline, CDR1 KGHSH and CDR2 LQKENI. J was trimmed by 8 bases and V by 0 bases; bases with no gene match: 7.

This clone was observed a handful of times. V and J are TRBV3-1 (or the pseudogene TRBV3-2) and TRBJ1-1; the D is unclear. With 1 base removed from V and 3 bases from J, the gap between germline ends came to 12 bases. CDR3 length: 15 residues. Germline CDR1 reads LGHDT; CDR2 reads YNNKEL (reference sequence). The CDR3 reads CASSQGIRVDTEAFF. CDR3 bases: TGTGCCAGCAGCCAAGGCATCCGGGTTGACACTGAAGCTTTCTTT.

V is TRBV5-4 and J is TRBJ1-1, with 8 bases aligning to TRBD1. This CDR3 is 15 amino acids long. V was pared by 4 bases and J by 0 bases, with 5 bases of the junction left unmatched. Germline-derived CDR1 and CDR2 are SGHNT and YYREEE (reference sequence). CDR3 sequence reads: CASSLSRGLNTEAFF. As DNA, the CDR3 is TGTGCCAGCAGCCTTTCCAGGGGGCTGAACACTGAAGCTTTCTTT.

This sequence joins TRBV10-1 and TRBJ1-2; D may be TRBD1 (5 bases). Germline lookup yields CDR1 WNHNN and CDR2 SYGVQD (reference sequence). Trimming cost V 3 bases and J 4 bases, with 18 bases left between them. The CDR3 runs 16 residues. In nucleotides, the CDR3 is TGCGCCAGCAGTGAACCTAGGATCCCGGGGGTCTATGGCTACACCTTC. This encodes CASSEPRIPGVYGYTF.

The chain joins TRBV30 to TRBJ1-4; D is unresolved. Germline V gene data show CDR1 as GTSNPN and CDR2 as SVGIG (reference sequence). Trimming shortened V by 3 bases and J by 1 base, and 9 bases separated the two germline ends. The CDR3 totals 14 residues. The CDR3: CAWSHPETNEKLFF. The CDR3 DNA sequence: TGTGCCTGGAGCCACCCTGAAACTAATGAAAAACTGTTTTTT. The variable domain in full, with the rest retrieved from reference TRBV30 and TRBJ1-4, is SQTIHQWPATLVQPVGSPLSLECTVEGTSNPNLYWYRQAAGRGLQLLFYSVGIGQISSEVPQNLSASRPQDRQFILSSKKLLLSDSGFYLCAWSHPETNEKLFFGSGTQLSVL.

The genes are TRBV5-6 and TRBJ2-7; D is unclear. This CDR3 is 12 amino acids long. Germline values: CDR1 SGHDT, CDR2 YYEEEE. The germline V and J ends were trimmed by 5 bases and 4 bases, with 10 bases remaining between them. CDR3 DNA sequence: TGTGCCAGCAGTCCACAAGGGTACGAGCAGTACTTC. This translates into CASSPQGYEQYF.

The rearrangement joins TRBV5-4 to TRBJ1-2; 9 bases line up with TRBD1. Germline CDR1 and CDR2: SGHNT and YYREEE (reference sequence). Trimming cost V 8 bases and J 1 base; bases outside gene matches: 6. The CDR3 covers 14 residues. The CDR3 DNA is TGTGCCAGTACGGACAGGGGCTTTAACTATGGCTACACCTTC. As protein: CASTDRGFNYGYTF. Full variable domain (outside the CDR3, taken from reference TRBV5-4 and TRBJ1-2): ETGVTQSPTHLIKTRGQQVTLRCSSQSGHNTVSWYQQALGQGPQFIFQYYREEENGRGNFPPRFSGLQFPNYSSELNVNALELDDSALYLCASTDRGFNYGYTFGSGTRLTVV.

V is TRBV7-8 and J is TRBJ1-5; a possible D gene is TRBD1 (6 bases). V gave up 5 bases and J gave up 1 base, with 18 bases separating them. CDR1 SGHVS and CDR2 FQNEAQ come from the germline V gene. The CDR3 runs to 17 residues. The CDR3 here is CASSPLGGEESNQPQHF. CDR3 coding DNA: TGTGCCAGCAGCCCCCTAGGGGGGGAGGAAAGCAATCAGCCCCAGCATTTT.

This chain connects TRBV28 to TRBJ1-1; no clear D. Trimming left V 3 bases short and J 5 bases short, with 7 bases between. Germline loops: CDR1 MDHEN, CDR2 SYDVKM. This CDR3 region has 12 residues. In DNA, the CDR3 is TGTGCCAGCAGTTTCGGGATTACTGAAGCTTTCTTT. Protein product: CASSFGITEAFF. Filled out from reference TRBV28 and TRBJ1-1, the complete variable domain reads DVKVTQSSRYLVKRTGEKVFLECVQDMDHENMFWYRQDPGLGLRLIYFSYDVKMKEKGDIPEGYSVSREKKERFSLILESASTNQTSMYLCASSFGITEAFFGQGTRLTVV.

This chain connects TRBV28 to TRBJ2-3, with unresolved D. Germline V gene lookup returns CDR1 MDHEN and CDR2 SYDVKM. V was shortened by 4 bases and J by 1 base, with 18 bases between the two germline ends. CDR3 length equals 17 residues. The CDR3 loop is CASSSSGPFRGTDTQYF. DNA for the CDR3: TGTGCCAGCAGTTCTTCAGGACCCTTTCGAGGCACAGATACGCAGTATTTT.

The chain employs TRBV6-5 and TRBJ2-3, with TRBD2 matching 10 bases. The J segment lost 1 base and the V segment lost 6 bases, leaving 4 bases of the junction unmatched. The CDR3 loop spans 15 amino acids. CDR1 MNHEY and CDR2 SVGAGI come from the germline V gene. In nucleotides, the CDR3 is TGTGCCAGCAGCAAAAGCGGGAGGGGCACAGATACGCAGTATTTT. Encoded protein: CASSKSGRGTDTQYF.

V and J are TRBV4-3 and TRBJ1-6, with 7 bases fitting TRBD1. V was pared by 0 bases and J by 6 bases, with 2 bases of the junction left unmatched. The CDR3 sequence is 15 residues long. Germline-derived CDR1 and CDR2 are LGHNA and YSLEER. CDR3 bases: TGCGCCAGCAGCCAAGATCAGGGGGGTAATTCACCCCTCCACTTT. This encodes CASSQDQGGNSPLHF.

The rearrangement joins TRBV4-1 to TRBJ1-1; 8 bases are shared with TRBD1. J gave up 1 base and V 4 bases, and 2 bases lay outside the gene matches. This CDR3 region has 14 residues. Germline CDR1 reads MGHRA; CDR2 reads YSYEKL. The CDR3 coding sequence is TGCGCCAGCAGCCCGACAGGGGCGAACACTGAAGCTTTCTTT. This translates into CASSPTGANTEAFF.

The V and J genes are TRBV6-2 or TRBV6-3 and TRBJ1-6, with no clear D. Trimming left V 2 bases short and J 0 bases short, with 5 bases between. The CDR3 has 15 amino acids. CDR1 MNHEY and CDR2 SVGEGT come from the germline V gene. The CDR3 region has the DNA TGTGCCAGCAGTTACGAGGGCTCCTATAATTCACCCCTCCACTTT. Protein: CASSYEGSYNSPLHF.

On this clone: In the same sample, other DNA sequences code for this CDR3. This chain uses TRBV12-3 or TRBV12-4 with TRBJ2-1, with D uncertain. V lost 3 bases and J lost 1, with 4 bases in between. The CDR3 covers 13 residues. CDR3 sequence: CASSFSSYNEQFF. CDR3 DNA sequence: TGTGCCAGCAGTTTTTCGTCCTACAATGAGCAGTTCTTC.

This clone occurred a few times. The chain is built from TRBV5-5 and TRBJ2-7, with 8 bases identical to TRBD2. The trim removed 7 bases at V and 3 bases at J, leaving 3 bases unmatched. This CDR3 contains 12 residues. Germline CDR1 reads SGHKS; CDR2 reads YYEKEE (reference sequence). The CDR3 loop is CASATSGYEQYF. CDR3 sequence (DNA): TGTGCCAGCGCTACTAGCGGCTACGAGCAGTACTTC.

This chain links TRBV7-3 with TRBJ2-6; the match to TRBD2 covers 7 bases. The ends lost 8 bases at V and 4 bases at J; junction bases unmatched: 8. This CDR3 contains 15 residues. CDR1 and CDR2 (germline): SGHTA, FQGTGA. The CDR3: CASEKGGSGANVLTF. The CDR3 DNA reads TGTGCCAGCGAAAAGGGAGGGTCCGGGGCCAACGTCCTGACTTTC. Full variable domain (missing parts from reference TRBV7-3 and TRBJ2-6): GAGVSQTPSNKVTEKGKYVELRCDPISGHTALYWYRQSLGQGPEFLIYFQGTGAADDSGLPNDRFFAVRPEGSVSTLKIQRTERGDSAVYLCASEKGGSGANVLTFGAGSRLTVL.

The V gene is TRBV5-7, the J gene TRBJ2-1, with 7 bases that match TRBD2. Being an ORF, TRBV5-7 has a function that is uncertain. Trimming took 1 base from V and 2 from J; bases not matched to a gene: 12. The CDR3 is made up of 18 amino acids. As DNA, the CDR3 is TGTGCCAGCAGCTTGTTCTATTTGGGCGGGAGTCCCTACAATGAGCAGTTCTTC. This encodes CASSLFYLGGSPYNEQFF.

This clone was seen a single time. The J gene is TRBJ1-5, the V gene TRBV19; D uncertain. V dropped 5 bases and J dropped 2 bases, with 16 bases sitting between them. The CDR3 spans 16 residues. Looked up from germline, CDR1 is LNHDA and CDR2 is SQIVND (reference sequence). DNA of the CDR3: TGTGCCAGTAGTTGGGTAGGGCGGTCGGGCAATCAGCCCCAGCATTTT. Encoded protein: CASSWVGRSGNQPQHF.

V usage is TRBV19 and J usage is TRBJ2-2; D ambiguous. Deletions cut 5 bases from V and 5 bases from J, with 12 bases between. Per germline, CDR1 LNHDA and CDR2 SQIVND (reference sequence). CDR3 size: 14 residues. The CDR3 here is CASSPLASTGELFF. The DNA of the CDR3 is TGTGCCAGTAGTCCCCTCGCCAGTACCGGGGAGCTGTTTTTT.

CDR3 sequence reads: CASSPSREETQYF. The CDR3 DNA reads TGTGCCAGCAGCCCATCCCGGGAGGAGACCCAGTACTTC. The chain couples TRBV7-3 to TRBJ2-5, with a weak D call TRBD2 (6 bases). Germline-derived CDR1 and CDR2 are SGHTA and FQGTGA. V lost 5 bases and J 5 bases, leaving 12 bases between the germline ends. The CDR3 is 13 residues long.

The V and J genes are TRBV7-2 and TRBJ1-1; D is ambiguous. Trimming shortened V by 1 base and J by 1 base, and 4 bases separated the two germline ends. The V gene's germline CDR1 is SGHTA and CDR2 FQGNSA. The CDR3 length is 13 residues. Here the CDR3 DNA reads TGTGCCAGCAGCTTAGGAGAGAACACTGAAGCTTTCTTT. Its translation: CASSLGENTEAFF.

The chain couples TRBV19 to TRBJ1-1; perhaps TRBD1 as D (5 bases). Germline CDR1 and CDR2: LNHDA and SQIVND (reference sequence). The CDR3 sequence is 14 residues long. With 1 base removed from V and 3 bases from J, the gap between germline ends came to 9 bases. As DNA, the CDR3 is TGTGCCAGTAGTATAGCCCAGGGATACACTGAAGCTTTCTTT. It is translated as CASSIAQGYTEAFF.

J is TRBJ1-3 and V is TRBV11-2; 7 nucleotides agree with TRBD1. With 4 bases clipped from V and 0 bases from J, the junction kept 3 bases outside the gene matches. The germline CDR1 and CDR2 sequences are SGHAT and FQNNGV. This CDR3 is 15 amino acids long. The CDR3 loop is CASSSWDSSGNTIYF. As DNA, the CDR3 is TGTGCCAGCAGCTCCTGGGACAGCTCTGGAAACACCATATATTTT. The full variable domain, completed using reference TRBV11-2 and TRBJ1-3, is EAGVAQSPRYKIIEKRQSVAFWCNPISGHATLYWYQQILGQGPKLLIQFQNNGVVDDSQLPKDRFSAERLKGVDSTLKIQPAKLEDSAVYLCASSSWDSSGNTIYFGEGSWLTVV.

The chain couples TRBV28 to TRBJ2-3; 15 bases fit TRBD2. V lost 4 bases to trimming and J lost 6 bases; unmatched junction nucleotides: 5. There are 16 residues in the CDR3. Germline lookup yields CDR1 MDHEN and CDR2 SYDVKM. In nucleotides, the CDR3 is TGTGCCAGCAGTTCCGGGACTAGCGGGAGGACGGATACGCAGTATTTT. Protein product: CASSSGTSGRTDTQYF.

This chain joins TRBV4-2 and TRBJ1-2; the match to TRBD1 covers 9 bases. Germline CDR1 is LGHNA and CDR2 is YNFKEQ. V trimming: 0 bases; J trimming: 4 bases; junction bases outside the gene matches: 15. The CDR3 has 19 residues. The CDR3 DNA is TGTGCCAGCAGCCAAGAAACCCCGGGACAGGGCTTTACCGGCTATGGCTACACCTTC. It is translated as CASSQETPGQGFTGYGYTF.